The subject of this entry is one T cell receptor beta chain. CDR3 regions were amplified by Arm-PCR using iRepertoire HTBI primers to build TCR beta libraries. TCRdb itself ran the multiplex PCR reads through MiXCR, one entry per CDR3 protein. The sample contains approximately 210,000 distinct CDR3 sequences, approximately 20% of which appear only once. The sample belongs to a study of regulatory T cells in long-lasting Graves disease. The sample's time point: newly diagnosed GD, antithyroid drugs for less than 3 months. Preparation of the TCR library used RNA extracted from PBMCs. The V gene's germline CDR1 is MNHEY and CDR2 SVGEGT. The CDR3 extends over 20 amino acids. The V and J ends lost 4 bases and 4 bases, in that order; junction bases with no gene match: 15.

Specimen: peripheral blood mononuclear cells (PBMCs), collected at new diagnosis, from a patient treated with antithyroid drugs. This TCR was sampled from a female donor with Graves disease. The J gene is TRBJ2-5, the V gene TRBV6-2 or TRBV6-3, with 16 bases aligning to TRBD2. Written as DNA, the CDR3 is TGTGCCAGCAGTTCCAAGACTCCGGGACTAGCGGGAGGGTTCGGAGAGACCCAGTACTTC. Protein: CASSSKTPGLAGGFGETQYF.